This TCR beta chain was sequenced for a study of naive and memory T cell subsets. Findings of the study overall: Possibly reflecting memory cells re-expressing CD45RA, a few larger clonotypes occurred in naive repertoires, especially CD8. Over 85% of naive TCR sequences appeared only once, unlike memory subsets.

Two oligonucleotides, mixed equimolar, formed the beta constant-region primer covering TRBC1 and TRBC2. Four rounds of PCR amplified the ligated cDNA using nested alpha and beta constant-region primers plus SP2. TCRdb analysed the UMI-ligation and nested PCR reads with MiXCR anew, one entry per CDR3 protein. The sample lists around 140,000 distinct CDR3 sequences; approximately 21% were seen once. The V end lost 3 bases, the J end lost 5 bases, and 15 bases lay between the germline ends. The CDR3 loop spans 14 amino acids. Germline CDR1 is SGDLS and CDR2 is YYNGEE. CD8 T cells were positively selected from what remained after CD4 positive selection. Concerning this clonotype: Its antigen remains unknown.

The sample was naive CD8+ T cells from blood. The gene calls are TRBV9 and TRBJ2-7; a weak D match, TRBD1 (5 bases). The sequence was collected from a human donor in good health. CDR3 nucleotide sequence: TGTGCCAGCAGCGGCGGCAGGGTGATTGACGAGCAGTACTTC. Its protein is CASSGGRVIDEQYF.